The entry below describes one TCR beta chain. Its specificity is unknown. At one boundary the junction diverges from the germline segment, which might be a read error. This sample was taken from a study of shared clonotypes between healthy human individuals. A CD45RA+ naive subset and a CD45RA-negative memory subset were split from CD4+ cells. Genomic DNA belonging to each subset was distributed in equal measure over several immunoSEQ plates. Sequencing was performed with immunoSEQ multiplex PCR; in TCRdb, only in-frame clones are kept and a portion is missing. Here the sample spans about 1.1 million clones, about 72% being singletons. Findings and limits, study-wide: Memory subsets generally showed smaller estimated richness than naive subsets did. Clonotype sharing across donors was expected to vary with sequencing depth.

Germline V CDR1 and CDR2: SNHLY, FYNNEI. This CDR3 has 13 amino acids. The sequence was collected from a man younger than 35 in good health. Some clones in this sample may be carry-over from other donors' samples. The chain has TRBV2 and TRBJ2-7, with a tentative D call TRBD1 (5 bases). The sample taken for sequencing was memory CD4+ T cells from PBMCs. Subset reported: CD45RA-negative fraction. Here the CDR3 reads CASREETGVEQYF. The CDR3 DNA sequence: TGTGCCAGCAGGGAAGAAACAGGTGTCGAGCAGTACTTC.